Listed here are 5 T cell receptor beta chains from one sample, sequenced in a study of blood T cells in healthy people across ages. Primers used in a second PCR of roughly 6 to 11 cycles were a sample-barcoded 5' primer and a J-beta primer mix. TCRdb fed the 5' RACE reads into MiXCR, producing one record per CDR3 protein. The sample has some 710,000 distinct CDR3 sequences, around 50% seen once. The sample taken for sequencing was blood. These receptors all come from a man older than 75 in good health.

The chain carries TRBV20-1 and TRBJ1-4, with D hard to call. This CDR3 has 15 amino acids. Germline values: CDR1 DFQATT, CDR2 SNEGSKA (reference sequence). The V end lost 3 bases, the J end lost 4 bases, and 15 bases lay between the germline ends. CDR3 sequence (DNA): TGCAGTGCTAGCTTCAAGGCCACTCGTAATGAAAAACTGTTTTTT. The encoded protein is CSASFKATRNEKLFF.

This clonotype was detected only a few times. CDR3 DNA: TGTGCCAGCAGCAAACCTACGGCTTTTAAAAAACTGTTTTTT. Protein sequence: CASSKPTAFKKLFF. The chain joins TRBV21-1 to TRBJ1-4. TRBV21-1 is assigned pseudogene status. This CDR3 comprises 14 residues.

This clonotype came up a few times. This chain's CDR3 is CAAGQGLDEQYF. As DNA, the CDR3 is TGTGCCGCCGGACAGGGTTTGGACGAGCAGTACTTC. The chain is built from TRBV10-3 and TRBJ2-7; TRBD1 matches 8 bases. The CDR3 is made up of 12 amino acids. Germline CDR1 and CDR2: ENHRY and SYGVKD. J lost 5 bases, V lost 11 bases, and 8 bases had no gene match.

V gene TRBV3-1 combines with J gene TRBJ2-3; no firm D call. The CDR3 is made up of 16 amino acids. Trimming cost V 2 bases and J 1 base, with 13 bases left between them. The germline V gene has CDR1 LGHDT and CDR2 YNNKEL (reference sequence). CDR3 nucleotides: TGTGCCAGCAGCCAATACTCCGGAAGAGGCACAGATACGCAGTATTTT. Its translation: CASSQYSGRGTDTQYF.

This rearrangement joins TRBV4-3 to TRBJ2-3, with 9 bases identical to TRBD2. Trimming cost V 0 bases and J 4 bases; bases outside gene matches: 5. CDR3 length: 16 residues. The germline V gene encodes CDR1 LGHNA and CDR2 YSLEER. CDR3 sequence: CASSQDMRGGPDTQYF. For the CDR3, the DNA is TGCGCCAGCAGCCAAGATATGCGGGGGGGTCCAGATACGCAGTATTTT.